These 10 T cell receptor beta chains were all obtained from the same sample, sequenced in a study of T cell clones after liver transplantation (dated by TCRdb to the late 2010s). Per the publication, the time point label means: pre-transplant. The method behind the library was the immunoSEQ multiplex PCR assay. Here the immuneACCESS table is served through TCRdb, limited to in-frame sequences with V and J called. Missing clones are a known gap in these copies; in checked studies unresolved V genes cover under half, and the rest lacks a known reason. The sample table contains 65,000 to 95,000 clones; only one count was recorded for 80% of them. Clones ranked in the top ten supply 0.45% to 0.65% of the sample. The sample consisted of CD4+ T cells from blood, taken before liver transplant. These TCRs come from a human donor who received a liver transplant.

This clone has just a few counts. The chain couples TRBV27 to TRBJ2-1; possibly TRBD2 for D (5 bases). Per the germline V gene, CDR1 is MNHEY and CDR2 is SMNVEV (reference sequence). Trimming pared 5 bases from V and 1 base from J, leaving 18 bases between. This CDR3 contains 17 residues. The CDR3 region has the DNA TGTGCCAGCAGTCGTATATACCCCCGGGGTTCCTACAATGAGCAGTTCTTC. Its protein product is CASSRIYPRGSYNEQFF.

The table lists this clone with a few counts. The genes are TRBV6-5 and TRBJ1-1; unclear D gene. Trimming took 4 bases from V and 10 from J, leaving 16 bases between them. Germline assignment: CDR1 MNHEY and CDR2 SVGAGI. The CDR3 consists of 13 residues. The CDR3 nucleotides are TGTGCCAGCAGTTGGCGATCCGGGAAAGGAGCTTTCTTT. Residues: CASSWRSGKGAFF.

This chain joins TRBV25-1 and TRBJ1-3; D is unclear. CDR3 length equals 13 residues. From germline, CDR1 is MGHDK and CDR2 SYGVNS. Deletions cut 4 bases from V and 4 bases from J, with 8 bases between. The CDR3 spells CASSVEAGNTIYF. The DNA of the CDR3 is TGTGCCAGCAGTGTCGAAGCGGGAAACACCATATATTTT.

V is TRBV7-8 and J is TRBJ1-2; D is unclear. Germline V gives CDR1 SGHVS, CDR2 FQNEAQ. There are 16 residues in the CDR3. Trimming removed 0 bases at V and 0 bases at J, with 11 bases between. CDR3 coding DNA: TGTGCCAGCAGCTTAGCTTTTGGCGGTGCTAACTATGGCTACACCTTC. This codes for CASSLAFGGANYGYTF.

V and J are TRBV6-6 and TRBJ1-1, with D perhaps matching TRBD1 (5 bases). Germline lookup yields CDR1 MNHNY and CDR2 SVGAGI (reference sequence). CDR3 length: 15 amino acids. Trimming pared 2 bases from V and 4 bases from J, leaving 14 bases between. The CDR3 sequence is CASSYNGQRGTEAFF. The CDR3 coding sequence is TGTGCCAGCAGTTACAACGGCCAAAGGGGCACTGAAGCTTTCTTT.

The chain couples TRBV19 to TRBJ2-1; no reliable D call. This CDR3 is 14 amino acids long. Germline CDR1 LNHDA, CDR2 SQIVND (reference sequence). Trimming shortened V by 6 bases and J by 9 bases, and 18 bases separated the two germline ends. CDR3 DNA: TGTGCCAGTAGCTCTGTTGGGCTGGGCAGTGAGCAGTTCTTC. As protein: CASSSVGLGSEQFF.

The J gene is TRBJ1-4, the V gene TRBV19; D unresolved. Germline values: CDR1 LNHDA, CDR2 SQIVND (reference sequence). Between the trimmed V and J ends, which lost 7 bases and 7 bases, there was a span of 13 bases. This CDR3 is built from 13 residues. CDR3 sequence: CASKERGIEKLFF. The CDR3 coding sequence is TGTGCCAGTAAAGAGCGGGGTATTGAAAAACTGTTTTTT.

The rearrangement joins TRBV18 to TRBJ2-1; 11 positions agree with TRBD2. The V and J ends lost 7 bases and 10 bases, in that order; junction bases with no gene match: 3. The CDR3 sequence is 12 residues long. CDR1 is KGHSH, CDR2 LQKENI, per germline. Here the CDR3 reads CASLLAGGEQFF. CDR3 DNA sequence: TGTGCCAGCTTGTTAGCGGGAGGGGAGCAGTTCTTC.

This chain uses TRBV5-4 with TRBJ2-5; the D gene is possibly TRBD2 (6 bases). From germline, CDR1 is SGHNT and CDR2 YYREEE (reference sequence). Trimming took off 4 bases at V and 5 bases at J, with 15 bases between the two ends. This CDR3 has 14 amino acids. CDR3 nucleotide sequence: TGTGCCAGCAGCGGGACGGGAGAGTGGGAGACCCAGTACTTC. Translation gives CASSGTGEWETQYF.

The chain joins TRBV4-1 to TRBJ2-2; 8 bases align to TRBD2. Germline-derived CDR1 and CDR2 are MGHRA and YSYEKL. J lost 7 bases, V lost 2 bases, and 18 bases had no gene match. The CDR3 length is 19 residues. The CDR3 region has the DNA TGCGCCAGCAGCCAAATTCACCGGGGCAGAGCGGGAGAGGTCGGGGAGCTGTTTTTT. The encoded protein is CASSQIHRGRAGEVGELFF.